Here is one T cell receptor (beta chain) with its context. Its target antigen remains unknown. Base-call qualities are not available, and no considerably larger clone is one nucleotide away. Measured from the cysteine to the phenylalanine, the CDR3 is 14 residues long. The sequence is cut down to CDR3 DNA, 42 bases in frame from base 1. Looking up the germline V gene (reference sequence) yields CDR1 LGHDT and CDR2 YNNKEL. V gives up 0 bases and J gives up 2 bases, and the segment between their germline ends measures 7 bases. Sample time point, as interpreted from the label and publication: about 28 days (+/-7) after the second vaccine dose. AZD1222 recipients given second doses at about 4 weeks or at about 12 weeks were pooled, since spike-specific TCR depth and breadth were not found to differ between the two schedules. Vaccinee samples came from UK trials COV001 and COV002, including a single-blind randomized controlled phase 2/3 trial of AZD1222 (ChAdOx1 nCoV-19) in healthy adults. For TCRbeta chain sequencing, PBMC samples from trial participants were taken at day 0 and at day 28 after the second dose.

This entry is derived from a study of T cell responses to AZD1222 COVID-19 vaccine (dated by TCRdb to about 2021). The study in broad terms: A total of 233 trial participants underwent TCR sequencing, of whom about 210 had received two doses of AZD1222 and approximately 25 had received two doses of the MenACWY control vaccine. Trial participants were enrolled into age subgroups of 18-55, 56-69 and 70-plus years, which contained around 140, 26 and 57 TCR-sequenced participants, respectively. Study-level results and caveats: Most participants were white British and females outnumbered males, and the authors suggested that clonal diversity may have been underestimated. Only six or seven AZD1222 recipients were SARS-CoV-2 seropositive at baseline, limiting conclusions about previously exposed vaccinees. Because no day 14 peak-response samples were available, the repertoires could be characterized only after the peak T cell response. Spike-specific TCR breadth and depth rose significantly after two AZD1222 doses compared with day 0 and with MenACWY recipients. In the small 56-69-year group, the increase in depth fell short of significance, most likely because of low power. Vaccine-associated CD4 TCRs spanned the whole spike protein, with dominant responses in regions 160-218 and 743-854. Epitopes outside the regions mutated in the B.1.351 and B.1.1.7 variants were reportedly recognized by nearly half of the unique spike-specific TCRs.

The CDR3 regions of human TCRbeta chains were analyzed by immunosequencing. The authors' analysis ran thus. TCRs in the repertoires were compared against a reference library of SARS-CoV-2-specific TCRs that had been generated with the MIRA antigen-specificity platform. Breadth was defined as the fraction of unique TCRs that were SARS-CoV-2-associated, and depth was defined as the fraction of total T cells that were SARS-CoV-2-associated. Using the MIRA data, every spike-specific TCR was mapped to the spike region that the TCR reacted to and assigned to either a CD4 or a CD8 class. Log10-transformed breadth and depth values were compared by one-way ANOVA with Sidak's multiple comparisons tests. The source is immuneACCESS, and TCRdb retained only in-frame sequences with V and J called. Part of the clones is not carried over; for the studies checked, unresolved V genes explain less than half of this, and the remainder is unexplained. That table furnishes V, J and clone size, whereas the DNA furnished D and trimming. The sample profile shows some 39,000 clones; 80% to 95% of them were found once. Jointly, the top ten make up about a third of the sample.

This sequence uses TRBV3-1 (or the pseudogene TRBV3-2) and TRBJ1-2; no D gene call is confident. The sequencing here drew on peripheral blood, taken 28 days after the second AZD1222 dose. The receptor comes from an adult who received the AZD1222 COVID-19 vaccine. At the DNA level, the sequence is TGTGCCAGCAGCCAAGATCTTAGGAACTATGGCTACACCTTC. This encodes CASSQDLRNYGYTF.